Listed below are T cell receptor beta chains from one sample, sequenced in a study of OX40 agonist ivuxolimab in advanced cancers. The protocol was immunoSEQ multiplex PCR, while the TCRdb copy is restricted to in-frame clones and leaves out a portion. This sample has over 14,000 clones; 80% occur once, and the top ten carry under 35%. Sequenced material: CD4+ or CD8+ T cells sorted from blood, taken in a trial of the OX40 agonist ivuxolimab. The receptors here all came from an adult with an advanced solid tumor such as melanoma, head and neck, liver or kidney cancer. The CDR3 runs from the conserved cysteine through the conserved F or W. A D gene is named only where the DNA matches it firmly. Expanded clones get a size class; other rows say once, few or many, or leave the size out.

TRBJ2-1	.	TRBV6-4	TRBD2	CASSDSRGSSYNEQFF	TGTGCCAGCAGTGACTCGCGGGGGAGCTCCTACAATGAGCAGTTCTTC
TRBJ2-7	many	TRBV14	.	CASSQDLNGEQYF	TGTGCCAGCAGCCAAGATCTAAACGGAGAGCAGTACTTC
TRBJ2-7	.	TRBV9	TRBD2	CASSVDSSGASYEQYF	TGTGCCAGCAGCGTAGACTCTAGCGGGGCCTCCTACGAGCAGTACTTC
TRBJ2-7	medium-sized	TRBV11-1	TRBD1	CASSFPGQVREQYF	TGTGCCAGCAGCTTCCCGGGACAGGTCCGCGAGCAGTACTTC
TRBJ2-7	.	TRBV29-1	TRBD2	CSVATSGRAFYEQYF	TGCAGCGTTGCGACTAGCGGGAGGGCCTTCTACGAGCAGTACTTC
TRBJ2-3	.	TRBV11-2	TRBD2	CASSPGLAGSGTDTQYF	TGTGCCAGCAGCCCGGGACTAGCGGGGTCCGGCACAGATACGCAGTATTTT
TRBJ2-4	.	TRBV2	.	CASSVAGTKGNIQYF	TGTGCCAGCAGTGTAGCCGGGACAAAGGGAAACATTCAGTACTTC
TRBJ1-1	.	TRBV7-9	.	CASSGRQEGNTEAFF	TGTGCCAGCAGCGGACGACAGGAGGGGAACACTGAAGCTTTCTTT
TRBJ2-2	.	TRBV21-1	.	CASSKGGHSTGELFF	TGTGCCAGCAGCAAAGGGGGACACAGCACCGGGGAGCTGTTTTTT
TRBJ2-1	.	TRBV19	TRBD2	CASSIGSGGSYNEQFF	TGTGCCAGTAGTATAGGTAGCGGGGGCTCCTACAATGAGCAGTTCTTC
TRBJ1-1	.	TRBV10-1	.	CASSASGVTEAFF	TGCGCCAGCAGTGCCTCAGGGGTCACTGAAGCTTTCTTT
TRBJ2-7	.	TRBV20-1	.	CSARGRYEQYF	TGCAGTGCTAGAGGGCGCTACGAGCAGTACTTC
TRBJ1-4	.	TRBV6-1	.	CASTSRAANEKLFF	TGTGCCAGCACATCCCGCGCGGCTAATGAAAAACTGTTTTTT
TRBJ2-1	.	TRBV28	TRBD2	CASSFSGRASYNEQFF	TGTGCCAGCAGTTTTAGCGGGAGGGCCTCCTACAATGAGCAGTTCTTC
TRBJ2-7	.	TRBV11-2	TRBD1	CASSLGDSEQYF	TGTGCCAGCAGCCTGGGGGACAGCGAGCAGTACTTC
TRBJ1-3	.	TRBV10-1	.	CASSEPGGNTIYF	TGCGCCAGCAGTGAGCCGGGGGGAAACACCATATATTTT
TRBJ2-1	.	TRBV9	TRBD2	CASSVEGTSGYNEQFF	TGTGCCAGCAGCGTAGAAGGGACTAGCGGATACAATGAGCAGTTCTTC
TRBJ1-4	.	TRBV28	.	CASSFWGGEEKLFF	TGTGCCAGCAGTTTCTGGGGCGGAGAGGAAAAACTGTTTTTT
TRBJ2-2	few	TRBV4-1	.	CASSQSPGGLGSAGELFF	TGCGCCAGCAGCCAAAGTCCAGGGGGACTAGGTAGTGCCGGGGAGCTGTTTTTT
TRBJ2-7	.	TRBV2	TRBD1	CASGRQGDEQYF	TGTGCCAGCGGGAGACAGGGGGACGAGCAGTACTTC
TRBJ2-2	.	TRBV5-4	.	CASSLGPYTGELFF	TGTGCCAGCAGCTTGGGACCATACACCGGGGAGCTGTTTTTT
TRBJ2-1	.	TRBV6-1	.	CASKSNEQFF	TGTGCCAGCAAAAGCAATGAGCAGTTCTTC
TRBJ2-5	once	TRBV28	TRBD2	CASSLVGTRQETQYF	TGTGCCAGCAGTTTGGTCGGGACTAGACAGGAGACCCAGTACTTC
TRBJ2-4	.	TRBV5-4	.	CASSYLEGKNIQYF	TGTGCCAGCAGCTACCTCGAAGGCAAAAACATTCAGTACTTC
TRBJ2-7	.	TRBV5-6	TRBD2	CASSLGTSGMVIHEQYF	TGTGCCAGCAGCTTAGGAACTAGCGGGATGGTTATACACGAGCAGTACTTC
TRBJ1-2	few	TRBV7-9	.	CASSLSATPGKGYTF	TGTGCCAGCAGCTTGTCGGCCACCCCGGGAAAGGGCTACACCTTC
TRBJ2-1	.	TRBV13	TRBD2	CASSPGLTYNEQFF	TGTGCCAGCAGCCCGGGACTAACCTACAATGAGCAGTTCTTC
TRBJ2-4	.	TRBV27	.	CASSPPPLGTNIQYF	TGTGCCAGCAGTCCTCCCCCACTGGGGACAAACATTCAGTACTTC
TRBJ2-7	.	TRBV5-1	.	CASSLRGTYEQYF	TGCGCCAGCAGCTTAAGGGGGACCTACGAGCAGTACTTC
TRBJ2-5	few	TRBV7-9	TRBD2	CASSSGGKETQYF	TGTGCCAGCAGCTCCGGGGGGAAGGAGACCCAGTACTTC
TRBJ2-1	once	TRBV6-1	.	CAVRDGMSSYNEQFF	TGTGCCGTTAGGGACGGAATGAGCTCCTACAATGAGCAGTTCTTC
TRBJ2-2	.	TRBV29-1	TRBD1	CSVEDGRGPDTGELFF	TGCAGCGTTGAAGATGGAAGGGGGCCGGACACCGGGGAGCTGTTTTTT
TRBJ2-2	.	TRBV27	.	CASSLWVGSNTGELFF	TGTGCCAGCAGTTTATGGGTTGGCAGTAACACCGGGGAGCTGTTTTTT
TRBJ2-7	.	TRBV19	TRBD1	CASSRATGEHDEQYF	TGTGCCAGTAGTCGAGCGACAGGGGAACACGACGAGCAGTACTTC
TRBJ2-5	.	TRBV6-1	.	CASSEGGGSLETQYF	TGTGCCAGCAGTGAAGGTGGTGGTAGCTTGGAGACCCAGTACTTC
TRBJ1-5	medium-sized	TRBV19	.	CASSAVMSNQPQHF	TGTGCCAGTAGTGCGGTTATGAGCAATCAGCCCCAGCATTTT
TRBJ1-4	.	TRBV6-6	TRBD1	CASTPYRGLEKLFF	TGTGCCAGCACCCCGTACAGGGGGCTTGAAAAACTGTTTTTT
TRBJ2-4	.	TRBV4-2	TRBD1	CASSLDRTGERHIQYF	TGTGCCAGCAGCTTAGACCGGACAGGGGAGAGGCACATTCAGTACTTC
TRBJ2-2	.	TRBV2	.	CVQQWTDTGELFF	TGTGTCCAGCAATGGACGGACACCGGGGAGCTGTTTTTT
TRBJ2-2	.	TRBV4-2	.	CASSQEQGGGAGELFF	TGTGCCAGCAGCCAAGAACAGGGAGGCGGGGCCGGGGAGCTGTTTTTT
TRBJ2-5	.	TRBV7-2	TRBD2	CASSPLAEGQETQYF	TGTGCCAGCAGCCCACTAGCGGAAGGTCAAGAGACCCAGTACTTC
TRBJ2-3	.	TRBV4-2	.	CASSQDPGPGTDTQYF	TGTGCCAGCAGCCAAGATCCAGGGCCTGGCACAGATACGCAGTATTTT
TRBJ1-5	.	TRBV28	.	CASSFDNQPQHF	TGTGCCAGCAGTTTCGACAATCAGCCCCAGCATTTT
TRBJ2-7	.	TRBV6-5	.	CASSYSTAGGSYEQYF	TGTGCCAGCAGTTACTCGACAGCTGGGGGCTCCTACGAGCAGTACTTC
TRBJ2-5	.	TRBV2	TRBD2	CARTGSGRARETQYF	TGTGCCAGAACCGGGAGCGGGAGGGCCCGAGAGACCCAGTACTTC
TRBJ1-2	.	TRBV6-6	.	CASNPAKGHGYTF	TGTGCCAGCAACCCGGCGAAAGGGCACGGCTACACCTTC